This T cell receptor beta chain was sequenced in a study of blood T cell repertoires in COVID-19. In the authors' methods: How many nucleated cells were present was estimated from reference gene primer amplification. TCRdb's copy holds only in-frame clones and misses some; the assay was immunoSEQ multiplex PCR. V, J and clone size were drawn from that table, and D and trimming were deduced from the DNA. The table has some 110,000 clones, roughly 80% seen once. From germline, CDR1 is SGHNT and CDR2 YENEEA. The CDR3 length is 17 residues. V was pared by 5 bases and J by 2 bases, with 7 bases of the junction left unmatched. This clone occurred a few times.

This clonotype originated in a woman aged 55-75 years with acute or convalescent COVID-19. The chain is built from TRBV11-3 and TRBJ2-2; 11 bases are a match to TRBD1. The sample was peripheral blood. The CDR3 DNA reads TGTGCCAGCAGCCGCCGGGACAGGGGGTTAAACACCGGGGAGCTGTTTTTT. Translation: CASSRRDRGLNTGELFF.